One and the same sample provided the 32 T cell receptor beta chains below, sequenced in a study of CDR3 diversity in severe acne. TCRdb passed the PCR reads through MiXCR, listing each CDR3 protein once. Of tens of thousands of distinct CDR3 sequences listed, under 55% were seen once; the top ten hold 11%. Sequencing was carried out using blood. The receptor source for this set is a male donor with severe acne vulgaris.

V is TRBV15 and J is TRBJ2-7; the match to TRBD1 covers 11 bases. The ends lost 0 bases at V and 7 bases at J; junction bases unmatched: 8. The CDR3 extends over 16 amino acids. In germline, CDR1 is LNHNV, CDR2 YYDKDF (reference sequence). The CDR3 bases are TGTGCCACCAGCAGAGAAAGTCCGGGACAGGGGGGGGAGCAGTACTTC. This codes for CATSRESPGQGGEQYF.

This clonotype was seen ten or more times. The V call is TRBV5-8, the J call TRBJ2-7; D call uncertain. The germline V gene encodes CDR1 SGHTS and CDR2 YDEGEE. V was trimmed by 0 bases and J by 2 bases, leaving 9 bases between them. The CDR3 contains 14 residues. The CDR3 protein is CASSLEGFAYEQYV. The CDR3 bases are TGTGCCAGCAGCTTGGAGGGATTCGCCTACGAGCAGTACGTC.

The count of this clonotype is one. This sequence may be a read error, since a much larger clone differs from it by one base. V gene TRBV19 combines with J gene TRBJ2-3, with D possibly being TRBD2 (7 bases). The V and J ends lost 7 bases and 1 base respectively, with 24 bases between them. The germline V gene encodes CDR1 LNHDA and CDR2 SQIVND (reference sequence). There are 18 residues in the CDR3. The CDR3 sequence: CASTLTSRGAFGTDTQYF. The CDR3 bases are TGTGCCAGTACCCTGACTAGCAGGGGCGCCTTTGGCACAGATACGCAGTATTTT.

This clonotype was counted ten times or more. J is TRBJ2-7 and V is TRBV19, with D perhaps being TRBD1 or TRBD2 (5 bases each). V was clipped by 10 bases and J by 9 bases, with 16 bases between them. The CDR3 contains 11 residues. Germline V gives CDR1 LNHDA, CDR2 SQIVND (reference sequence). CDR3 sequence (DNA): TGTGCCACCTCACTGGGGGAGAGGCAGTACTTC. This translates into CATSLGERQYF.

About this clonotype: A much larger clone sits a single nucleotide away, making a read error possible. The chain employs TRBV5-1 and TRBJ2-7; D is unresolved. The CDR3 is 12 amino acids. Trimming pared 0 bases from V and 7 bases from J, leaving 8 bases between. CDR1 SGHRS and CDR2 YFSETQ come from the germline V gene. For the CDR3, the DNA is TGCGCCAGCAGCTTGGAGGGATCGGAGCAGTACGTC. It codes for CASSLEGSEQYV.

The genes are TRBV24-1 and TRBJ2-5; 8 nucleotides align to TRBD2. The trim removed 3 bases at V and 5 bases at J, leaving 10 bases unmatched. The germline CDR1 and CDR2 sequences are KGHDR and SFDVKD. The CDR3 is 16 amino acids. CDR3 protein: CATSDPREGKSETQYF. CDR3 sequence (DNA): TGTGCCACCAGTGATCCTCGGGAGGGGAAAAGTGAGACCCAGTACTTC.

The chain couples TRBV10-3 to TRBJ2-3, with D unresolved. Germline lookup yields CDR1 ENHRY and CDR2 SYGVKD. The CDR3 extends over 14 amino acids. With 5 bases removed from V and 2 bases from J, the gap between germline ends came to 11 bases. CDR3 nucleotides: TGTGCCATCAGTTACGTAAGATCCACAGATACGCAGTATTTT. It is translated as CAISYVRSTDTQYF.

V gene TRBV11-2 combines with J gene TRBJ2-1, with 11 bases identical to TRBD2. Germline V lookup: CDR1 SGHAT, CDR2 FQNNGV. Trimming cost V 6 bases and J 9 bases; bases outside gene matches: 16. There are 17 residues in the CDR3. CDR3 residues: CASSFLPGLAVPGEQFF. The CDR3 DNA follows: TGTGCCAGCAGTTTCCTTCCGGGACTAGCGGTACCAGGTGAGCAGTTCTTC.

As concerns this clonotype: Its ends do not fully match the called genes, so a read error is possible. The chain carries TRBV7-2 and TRBJ2-7; 10 bases are a match to TRBD2. The length of the CDR3 is 14 residues. Germline CDR1 is SGHTA and CDR2 is FQGNSA. The CDR3 coding sequence is TGTGCCAGCAGTTTAGCGGGAGGTATATACGAGCAGTACTTC. This encodes CASSLAGGIYEQYF.

V and J are TRBV29-1 and TRBJ2-3, with D possibly TRBD2 on 6 matching bases. The CDR3 runs to 16 residues. Germline CDR1 is SQVTM and CDR2 is ANQGSEA. The V end lost 4 bases, the J end lost 1 base, and 18 bases lay between the germline ends. CDR3 sequence (DNA): TGCAGCGTTGCGTCGTGGGGCGGGACCGGCACAGATACGCAGTATTTT. Its translation: CSVASWGGTGTDTQYF.

About this clonotype itself: A much larger clone sits a single nucleotide away, making a read error possible. The chain uses TRBV2 and TRBJ2-5, with D tentatively TRBD1 (7 bases). The germline V gene encodes CDR1 SNHLY and CDR2 FYNNEI. V lost 7 bases and J 5 bases, leaving 17 bases between the germline ends. The CDR3 length is 14 residues. The CDR3 DNA reads as TGTGCCAGCACCGAAGCAGGGGGGTGGGAGACCCAGTACTTC. It codes for CASTEAGGWETQYF. Full variable domain (outside the CDR3, taken from reference TRBV2 and TRBJ2-5): EPEVTQTPSHQVTQMGQEVILRCVPISNHLYFYWYRQILGQKVEFLVSFYNNEISEKSEIFDDQFSVERPDGSNFTLKIRSTKLEDSAMYFCASTEAGGWETQYFGPGTRLLVL.

This clonotype was seen ten or more times. The chain employs TRBV9 and TRBJ2-3; 7 bases agree with TRBD2. Germline-derived CDR1 and CDR2 are SGDLS and YYNGEE. This CDR3 contains 15 residues. Germline trimming cut 4 bases from V and 5 bases from J; bases unmatched to any gene: 10. The CDR3 spells CASSRRGTGEDTQYF. The CDR3, as DNA: TGTGCCAGCAGCCGGCGGGGGACCGGTGAAGATACGCAGTATTTT. The whole variable domain, remainder taken from reference TRBV9 and TRBJ2-3, is DSGVTQTPKHLITATGQRVTLRCSPRSGDLSVYWYQQSLDQGLQFLIQYYNGEERAKGNILERFSAQQFPDLHSELNLSSLELGDSALYFCASSRRGTGEDTQYFGPGTRLTVL.

Concerning this clonotype: Because the CDR3 is missing its conserved closing phenylalanine or tryptophan, this is likely a read error. V gene TRBV7-2 combines with J gene TRBJ2-1, with TRBD2 as a possible D gene (6 bases). The CDR3 spans 15 residues. V was cut by 10 bases and J by 2 bases, with 18 bases left in between. Germline assignment: CDR1 SGHTA and CDR2 FQGNSA. CDR3 DNA: TGTGCCACCAATATAGCGGCCTACCCCTACAATGAGCAGTTCTGC. This sequence encodes CATNIAAYPYNEQFC.

To note about this clonotype: As the CDR3 is not closed by the conserved phenylalanine or tryptophan, this likely results from a read error. V and J are TRBV5-6 and TRBJ2-5; a weak D match, TRBD1 (5 bases). Germline V lookup: CDR1 SGHDT, CDR2 YYEEEE. This CDR3 has 16 amino acids. Trimming cost V 4 bases and J 0 bases, with 16 bases left between them. The CDR3, as DNA: TGTGCCAGCAGCCAGTATGGGGCCTCGTACCAAGAGACCCAGTACTAC. It specifies CASSQYGASYQETQYY.

This chain uses TRBV15 with TRBJ2-1, with 8 bases fitting TRBD2. J gave up 10 bases and V 3 bases, and 2 bases lay outside the gene matches. The CDR3 is 12 residues long. Germline-derived CDR1 and CDR2 are LNHNV and YYDKDF (reference sequence). CDR3 loop: CATSSPGGEQFF. The CDR3, as DNA: TGTGCCACCAGCAGCCCGGGGGGGGAGCAGTTCTTC.

The rearrangement uses TRBV10-3 and TRBJ1-1; 7 bases are a match to TRBD1. The CDR3 runs 15 residues. With V trimmed by 6 bases and J by 3 bases, 10 bases remained unmatched. The germline V gene encodes CDR1 ENHRY and CDR2 SYGVKD. The CDR3 region has the DNA TGTGCCATCAGGGGACAGAACGGGGGTGACACTGAAGCTTTCTTT. Its translation is CAIRGQNGGDTEAFF.

The CDR3 DNA follows: TGTGCCAGCAGCCCCGGTAGAGACGAGCAGTACTTC. Protein product: CASSPGRDEQYF. J is TRBJ2-7 and V is TRBV25-1, with D unclear. V lost 6 bases and J 5 bases, leaving 11 bases between the germline ends. This CDR3 comprises 12 residues. From germline, CDR1 is MGHDK and CDR2 SYGVNS.

This clonotype was recorded once. V gene TRBV7-2 combines with J gene TRBJ2-7; D is uncertain. V dropped 1 base and J dropped 5 bases, with 9 bases sitting between them. The CDR3 sequence is 13 residues long. From germline, CDR1 is SGHTA and CDR2 FQGNSA. CDR3 in amino acids: CASSLVMMNEQYF. CDR3 nucleotide sequence: TGTGCCAGCAGCTTAGTTATGATGAACGAGCAGTACTTC.

This clonotype was counted at least ten times. The chain links TRBV20-1 to TRBJ1-5; 10 nucleotides line up with TRBD1. This CDR3 is 13 amino acids long. CDR1 is DFQATT and CDR2 is SNEGSKA in the germline V gene (reference sequence). Losses at the gene ends were 3 bases for V and 8 bases for J; bases not matched to a gene: 4. CDR3 coding DNA: TGCAGTGCTAGTCGACAGGGGGCTGAGCCCCAGCATTTT. Protein product: CSASRQGAEPQHF.

The chain links TRBV29-1 to TRBJ1-1, with 8 bases fitting TRBD1. V shed 1 base, J shed 4 bases, and the junction held 8 bases outside the gene matches. The germline gives CDR1 SQVTM, CDR2 ANQGSEA. The CDR3 is 15 amino acids. The CDR3 spells CSVEVIRGRVTEAFF. In DNA form, the CDR3 reads TGCAGCGTTGAAGTCATCAGGGGGCGCGTCACTGAAGCTTTCTTT.

This clonotype was observed many times. The chain links TRBV24-1 to TRBJ2-5; 14 bases align to TRBD2. Trimming cost V 4 bases and J 4 bases; bases outside gene matches: 4. This CDR3 has 16 amino acids. Germline assignment: CDR1 KGHDR and CDR2 SFDVKD. In nucleotides, the CDR3 is TGTGCCACCAGTGACTCGGGACTAGCGGGAGCAGAGACCCAGTACTTC. Protein sequence: CATSDSGLAGAETQYF.

Details on this clonotype: With a much larger clone just one base away, this may be a read error. Here the CDR3 reads CASRTKLGDSPPHF. DNA for the CDR3: TGTGCCAGCAGAACGAAGCTGGGGGATTCACCCCCCCACTTT. V is TRBV6-5 and J is TRBJ1-6, with a weak D call TRBD1 (5 bases). This CDR3 has 14 residues. Germline CDR1 reads MNHEY; CDR2 reads SVGAGI.

This clonotype was picked up one time. The genes are TRBV20-1 and TRBJ2-1, with 8 bases fitting TRBD1. CDR3 length: 17 residues. The trim removed 6 bases at V and 8 bases at J, leaving 21 bases unmatched. Germline V gene data show CDR1 as DFQATT and CDR2 as SNEGSKA (reference sequence). The CDR3 reads CSASSEVGATGGDEQFF. The CDR3 DNA is TGCAGTGCCAGCAGTGAAGTAGGAGCCACAGGGGGTGATGAGCAGTTCTTC.

As DNA, the CDR3 is TGTGCCAGCAGCTCAAGGACTAGCGGGAGTCGCGGGGAGACCCAGTACTTC. Residues: CASSSRTSGSRGETQYF. The chain recombines TRBV7-8 with TRBJ2-5, with 13 bases identical to TRBD2. This CDR3 has 17 residues. Germline V gene lookup returns CDR1 SGHVS and CDR2 FQNEAQ. Losses at the gene ends were 4 bases for V and 5 bases for J; bases not matched to a gene: 10.

V usage is TRBV20-1 and J usage is TRBJ2-7; D remains ambiguous. The length of the CDR3 is 12 residues. The germline V and J ends were trimmed by 8 bases and 0 bases, with 11 bases remaining between them. Germline loops: CDR1 DFQATT, CDR2 SNEGSKA (reference sequence). The CDR3: CSLDGRSYEQYF. In DNA, the CDR3 is TGCAGTTTAGACGGCCGCTCCTACGAGCAGTACTTC.

The chain uses TRBV7-8 and TRBJ2-1; TRBD2 might be the D (5 bases). This CDR3 contains 17 residues. Trimming took 5 bases from V and 7 from J, leaving 24 bases between them. Germline loops: CDR1 SGHVS, CDR2 FQNEAQ. The CDR3 coding sequence is TGTGCCAGCAGCATTTCGCCCGGGATCCCCCTCTATAATGAGCAGTTCTTC. Amino acid sequence: CASSISPGIPLYNEQFF.

The chain uses TRBV5-1 and TRBJ1-1, with 8 bases identical to TRBD1. The junction had 4 bases not matched to a gene; V was cut back by 0 bases and J by 0 bases. The CDR3 consists of 16 residues. Germline CDR1 and CDR2: SGHRS and YFSETQ. The CDR3: CASSLGTGRVNTEAFF. The CDR3 bases are TGCGCCAGCAGCTTGGGGACAGGGAGGGTGAACACTGAAGCTTTCTTT.

This clonotype was seen a handful of times. V and J are TRBV11-1 and TRBJ2-5; D might be TRBD2 (6 bases). Trimming left V 7 bases short and J 4 bases short, with 19 bases between. Germline CDR1 SGHAT, CDR2 FQDESV (reference sequence). The CDR3 length is 15 residues. DNA of the CDR3: TGTGCCAGCAATCCGACCGGGAGTACGGGAGAGACCCAGTACTTC. Protein: CASNPTGSTGETQYF.

The rearrangement joins TRBV9 to TRBJ2-2; D gene unclear. V dropped 1 base and J dropped 6 bases, with 4 bases sitting between them. Germline V gene lookup returns CDR1 SGDLS and CDR2 YYNGEE. CDR3 size: 12 residues. This CDR3 reads CASSVSSGELFF. CDR3 DNA sequence: TGTGCCAGCAGCGTATCGTCCGGGGAGCTGTTTTTT.

The CDR3 DNA follows: TGCAGCGGAATGACTAGCAACACCGGGGAGCTGTTTTTT. Translating gives CSGMTSNTGELFF. The rearrangement links TRBV29-1 to TRBJ2-2, with TRBD2 matching over 7 bases. Germline CDR1 is SQVTM and CDR2 is ANQGSEA. J gave up 2 bases and V 7 bases, and 4 bases lay outside the gene matches. The CDR3 is 13 residues long.

This clonotype was detected ten times or more. The V gene is TRBV20-1, the J gene TRBJ2-3; D call uncertain. Germline V CDR1 and CDR2: DFQATT, SNEGSKA (reference sequence). The CDR3 runs 12 residues. The V gene lost 3 bases and the J gene lost 0 bases, with 4 bases spanning the gap. The CDR3 region has the DNA TGCAGTGCTAGTATCAGCACAGATACGCAGTATTTT. Its protein product is CSASISTDTQYF.

The chain couples TRBV9 to TRBJ2-6; a weak D match, TRBD2 (5 bases). The CDR3 is 14 residues long. Germline CDR1 is SGDLS and CDR2 is YYNGEE. V dropped 3 bases and J dropped 4 bases, with 8 bases sitting between them. The CDR3 DNA is TGTGCCAGCAGCGCGGGAACCGGGGCCAACGTCCTGACTTTC. Translating gives CASSAGTGANVLTF.